This T cell receptor beta chain was documented in a study of Ad26.COV2.S vaccination and SARS-CoV-2 variants. Broader study findings: Vaccine and placebo recipients had comparable breadth of non-spike TCRs.

The treatment here: around 19 received Ad26.COV2.S at low or high dose, single or two shots; about 5 received placebo; per-sample allocation not given. Following the first vaccine or placebo injection, samples were taken on day 63. TCRdb's copy holds only in-frame clones and misses some; the assay was immunoSEQ multiplex PCR. The sample has 350,000 to 400,000 clones, over 75% seen once. Germline values: CDR1 ENHRY, CDR2 SYGVKD. The CDR3 sequence is 13 residues long. Trimming stripped 6 bases from V and 3 bases from J, with 11 bases between. Points on this clone: What it binds is not known.

Specimen: peripheral blood, collected in a trial of Ad26.COV2.S vaccine versus placebo. This clonotype originated in a person between 18 and 59 years old who received the Ad26.COV2.S COVID-19 vaccine or a placebo. The gene calls are TRBV10-3 and TRBJ2-5; perhaps TRBD1 as D (6 bases). For the CDR3, the DNA is TGTGCCATCAGCTCCAGGGGCGAAGAGACCCAGTACTTC. It is translated as CAISSRGEETQYF.